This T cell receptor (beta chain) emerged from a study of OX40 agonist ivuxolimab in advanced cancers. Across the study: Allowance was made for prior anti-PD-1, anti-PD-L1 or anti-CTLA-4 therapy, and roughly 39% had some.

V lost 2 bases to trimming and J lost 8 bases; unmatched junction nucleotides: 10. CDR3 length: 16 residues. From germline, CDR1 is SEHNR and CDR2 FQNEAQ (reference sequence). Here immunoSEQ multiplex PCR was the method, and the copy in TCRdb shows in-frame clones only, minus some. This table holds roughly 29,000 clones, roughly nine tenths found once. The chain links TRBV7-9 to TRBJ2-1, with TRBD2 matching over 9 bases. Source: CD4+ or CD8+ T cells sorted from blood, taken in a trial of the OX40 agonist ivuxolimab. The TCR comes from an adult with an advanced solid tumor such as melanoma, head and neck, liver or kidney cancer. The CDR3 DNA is TGTGCCAGCAGCTTATATCCTAGCGGGATGTCCCATGAGCAGTTCTTC. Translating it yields CASSLYPSGMSHEQFF.